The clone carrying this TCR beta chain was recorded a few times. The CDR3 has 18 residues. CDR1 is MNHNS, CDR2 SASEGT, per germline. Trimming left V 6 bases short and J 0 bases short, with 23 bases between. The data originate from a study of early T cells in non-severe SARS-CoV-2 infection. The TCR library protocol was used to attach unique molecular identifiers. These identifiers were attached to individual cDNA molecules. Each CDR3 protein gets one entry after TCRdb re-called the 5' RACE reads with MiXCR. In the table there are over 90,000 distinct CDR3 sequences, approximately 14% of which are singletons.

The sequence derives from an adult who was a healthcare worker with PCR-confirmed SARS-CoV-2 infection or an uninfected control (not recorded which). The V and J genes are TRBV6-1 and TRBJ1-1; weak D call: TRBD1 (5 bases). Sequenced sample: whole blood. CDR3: CASRPNGATRKMNTEAFF. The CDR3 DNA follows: TGTGCCAGCAGGCCAAACGGGGCTACTCGAAAAATGAACACTGAAGCTTTCTTT.